This T cell receptor beta chain was identified during a study of blood T cell repertoires in COVID-19. Background on the study: Samples of COVID-19 (acute and convalescent) were obtained from the United States, Italy and Spain. In each case, the material was cDNA or gDNA derived from T cells, B-cell-depleted T cells, or PBMCs.

For this clone: Other DNA sequences in this sample translate to the same CDR3.

The repertoire was sequenced with immunoSEQ multiplex PCR; TCRdb's copy has only in-frame clones and lacks some. The sample holds 51,000 or so clones; around 83% are singletons and the top ten take under 8.5%. The receptor's source is an older man with active COVID-19. Sequencing used peripheral blood.

CDR3 loop: CASSLGLAAYEQYF. In DNA, the CDR3 is TGTGCCAGCAGCCTCGGACTAGCGGCCTACGAGCAGTACTTC. The chain couples TRBV7-2 to TRBJ2-7, with 10 bases aligning to TRBD2. The junction had 3 bases not matched to a gene; V was cut back by 5 bases and J by 2 bases. The CDR3 sequence is 14 residues long. Germline V gene lookup returns CDR1 SGHTA and CDR2 FQGNSA.